This T cell receptor beta chain came from a study of control samples from healthy donors and cancer patients. In germline, CDR1 is MNHNY, CDR2 SVGAGI (reference sequence). This CDR3 has 14 amino acids. V was cut by 6 bases and J by 7 bases, with 15 bases left in between. The assay was immunoSEQ multiplex PCR, and TCRdb's table has in-frame clones only and misses some. The sample includes around 95,000 clones, about 90% of them seen just once. The genes are TRBV6-6 and TRBJ1-4, with D uncertain. The sequence derives from a woman between 45 and 65 years old in good health. Sequencing was carried out using blood. The CDR3 nucleotides read TGTGCCAGCAGCCGGTCGAGGGTAGTTGAAAAACTGTTTTTT. It codes for CASSRSRVVEKLFF.